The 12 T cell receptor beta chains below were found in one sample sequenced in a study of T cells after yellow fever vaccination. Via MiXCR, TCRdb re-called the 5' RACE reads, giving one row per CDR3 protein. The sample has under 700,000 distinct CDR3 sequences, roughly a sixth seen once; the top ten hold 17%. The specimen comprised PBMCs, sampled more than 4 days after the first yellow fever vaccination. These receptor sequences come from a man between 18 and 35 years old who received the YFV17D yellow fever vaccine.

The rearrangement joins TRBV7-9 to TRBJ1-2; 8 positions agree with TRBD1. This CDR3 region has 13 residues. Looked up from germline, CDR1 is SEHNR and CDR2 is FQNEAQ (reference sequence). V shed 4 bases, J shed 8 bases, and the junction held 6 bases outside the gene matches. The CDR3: CASSSQGVGGYTF. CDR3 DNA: TGTGCCAGCAGCTCACAGGGGGTGGGCGGCTACACCTTC.

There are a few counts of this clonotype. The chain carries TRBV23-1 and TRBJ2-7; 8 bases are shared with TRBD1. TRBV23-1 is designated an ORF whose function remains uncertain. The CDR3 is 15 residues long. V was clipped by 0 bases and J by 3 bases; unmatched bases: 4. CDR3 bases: TGCGCCAGCAGTCAATCGTCGGGACAGGTCTACGAGCAGTACGTC. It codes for CASSQSSGQVYEQYV.

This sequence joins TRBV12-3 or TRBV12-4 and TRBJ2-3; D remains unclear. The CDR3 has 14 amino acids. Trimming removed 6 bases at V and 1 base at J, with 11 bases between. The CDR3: CASRLTPGTDTQYF. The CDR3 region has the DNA TGTGCCAGCAGGCTGACTCCCGGCACAGATACGCAGTATTTT.

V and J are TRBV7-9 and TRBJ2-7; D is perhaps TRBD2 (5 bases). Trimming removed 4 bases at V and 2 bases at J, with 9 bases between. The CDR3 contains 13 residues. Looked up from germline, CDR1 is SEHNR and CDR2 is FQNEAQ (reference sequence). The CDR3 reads CASSSRETYEQYV. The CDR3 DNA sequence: TGTGCCAGCAGCTCTCGGGAAACCTACGAGCAGTACGTC.

DNA of the CDR3: TGCAGCGTTGCCGAGCGTTCAGATACGCAGTATTTT. Translation gives CSVAERSDTQYF. V gene TRBV29-1 combines with J gene TRBJ2-3; D remains ambiguous. V shed 4 bases and J shed 4 bases, with 9 bases lying between them. CDR1 SQVTM and CDR2 ANQGSEA come from the germline V gene. This CDR3 has 12 residues.

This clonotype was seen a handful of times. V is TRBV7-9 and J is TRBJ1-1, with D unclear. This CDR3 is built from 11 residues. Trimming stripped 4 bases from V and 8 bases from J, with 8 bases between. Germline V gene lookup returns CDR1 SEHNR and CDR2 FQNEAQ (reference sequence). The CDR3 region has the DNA TGTGCCAGCAGCTCCCCTTACGAAGCTTTCTTT. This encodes CASSSPYEAFF.

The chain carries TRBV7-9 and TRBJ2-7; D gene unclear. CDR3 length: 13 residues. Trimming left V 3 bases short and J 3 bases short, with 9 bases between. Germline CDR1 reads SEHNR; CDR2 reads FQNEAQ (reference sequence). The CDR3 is CASSLSWNYEQYV. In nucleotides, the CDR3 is TGTGCCAGCAGCTTGTCGTGGAACTACGAGCAGTACGTC.

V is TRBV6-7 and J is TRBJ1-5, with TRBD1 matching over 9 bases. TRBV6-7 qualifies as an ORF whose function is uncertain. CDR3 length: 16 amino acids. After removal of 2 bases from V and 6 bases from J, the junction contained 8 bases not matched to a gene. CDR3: CASSYGDRAVRQPQHF. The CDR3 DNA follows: TGTGCCAGCAGTTACGGGGACAGGGCGGTCCGTCAGCCCCAGCATTTT.

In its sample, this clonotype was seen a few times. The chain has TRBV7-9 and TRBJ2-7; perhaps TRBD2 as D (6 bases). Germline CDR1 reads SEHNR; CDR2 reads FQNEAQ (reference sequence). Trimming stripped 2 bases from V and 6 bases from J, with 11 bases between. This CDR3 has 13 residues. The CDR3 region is CASSLLGGSEQYV. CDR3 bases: TGTGCCAGCAGCTTATTGGGGGGTAGCGAGCAGTACGTC.

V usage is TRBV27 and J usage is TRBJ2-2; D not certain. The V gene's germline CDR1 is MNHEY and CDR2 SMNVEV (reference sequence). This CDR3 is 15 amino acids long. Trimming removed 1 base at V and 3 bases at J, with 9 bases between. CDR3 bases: TGTGCCAGCAGTTTATTAAACTCCTACACCGGGGAGCTGTTTTTT. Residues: CASSLLNSYTGELFF.

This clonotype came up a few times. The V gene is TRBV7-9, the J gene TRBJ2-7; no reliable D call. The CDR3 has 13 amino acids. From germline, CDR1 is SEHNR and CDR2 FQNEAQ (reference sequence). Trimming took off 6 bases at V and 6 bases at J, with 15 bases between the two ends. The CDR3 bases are TGTGCCAGCAGGAAGGGTTCCGGTGGCGAGCAGTACTTC. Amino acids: CASRKGSGGEQYF.

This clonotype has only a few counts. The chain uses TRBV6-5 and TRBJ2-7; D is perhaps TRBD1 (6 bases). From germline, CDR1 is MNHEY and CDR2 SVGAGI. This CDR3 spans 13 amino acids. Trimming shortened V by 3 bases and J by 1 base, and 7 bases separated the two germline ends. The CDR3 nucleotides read TGTGCCAGCAGTTATCAGGGGTCCTACGAGCAGTACTTC. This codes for CASSYQGSYEQYF.